The text below deals with one T cell receptor (beta chain). Antigen: not known. The source of the sample is a study of cytomegalovirus exposure and HLA in healthy donors. Findings and limits, study-wide: For cytomegalovirus status, the classifier reportedly gave diagnoses with high specificity and sensitivity. A highly shared variant cluster was judged a likely technical artifact.

V shed 5 bases, J shed 2 bases, and the junction held 6 bases outside the gene matches. The germline gives CDR1 MNHEY, CDR2 SMNVEV (reference sequence). The CDR3 is made up of 16 amino acids. The primer mix had 60 Vbeta and 13 Jbeta primers. TCRdb keeps only in-frame clones here, not all; method: immunoSEQ multiplex PCR. The table lists under 200,000 clones, 81% of them singletons. The donors, nominally healthy at sampling, likely had unrecorded immune exposures. The receptor comes from a man aged 35-49 years in good health and CMV-seropositive. V usage is TRBV27 and J usage is TRBJ2-1; 10 nucleotides line up with TRBD2. Specimen: PBMCs. The CDR3: CASSPRAGGPYNEQFF. CDR3 nucleotide sequence: TGTGCCAGCAGTCCGAGAGCGGGAGGGCCCTACAATGAGCAGTTCTTC.